Each of the 10 T cell receptor beta chains below was sequenced from the same sample in a study of response to subunit inactivated influenza vaccine. TCRdb reprocessed the RT-PCR reads with MiXCR, giving one entry per CDR3 protein. The sample consists of 450,000 to 700,000 distinct CDR3 sequences, 14% of them appearing once. The sample in question was PBMCs from blood, obtained 11 to 12 days after vaccination. The receptors were sampled from a man in his fifties who received an inactivated influenza vaccine.

This clonotype was seen more than once but under ten times. This chain connects TRBV10-3 to TRBJ2-1; a possible D gene is TRBD2 (5 bases). V was trimmed by 1 base and J by 8 bases, leaving 12 bases between them. CDR1 and CDR2 from the germline V gene are ENHRY and SYGVKD. The CDR3 is 14 residues long. The CDR3 region is CAISEFVMGDEQFF. The CDR3 DNA reads TGTGCCATCAGTGAGTTTGTAATGGGAGATGAGCAGTTCTTC.

This chain joins TRBV5-1 and TRBJ2-1, with 11 bases fitting TRBD2. V gave up 5 bases and J gave up 5 bases; unmatched junction bases: 3. The germline V gene encodes CDR1 SGHRS and CDR2 YFSETQ. CDR3 length equals 14 residues. The CDR3 region has the DNA TGCGCCAGCAGGACTAGCGGGGCTAACAATGAGCAGTTCTTC. Its translation: CASRTSGANNEQFF.

The chain combines TRBV4-2 with TRBJ1-2; maybe TRBD1 (6 bases). The CDR3 covers 16 residues. Trimming shortened V by 1 base and J by 1 base, and 13 bases separated the two germline ends. From germline, CDR1 is LGHNA and CDR2 YNFKEQ. CDR3 sequence reads: CASSQGQGPVNYGYTF. CDR3 nucleotides: TGTGCCAGCAGCCAAGGGCAGGGGCCGGTTAACTATGGCTACACCTTC.

This clonotype was seen many times. The CDR3 DNA reads TGCAGTGCTAGAGAGACAGGTAATCAGCCCCAGCATTTT. It translates to CSARETGNQPQHF. The chain links TRBV20-1 to TRBJ1-5; a possible D gene is TRBD1 (6 bases). The CDR3 spans 13 residues. The germline V gene encodes CDR1 DFQATT and CDR2 SNEGSKA (reference sequence). The ends were cut back, 0 bases at V and 4 bases at J, with 7 bases in the middle.

The V call is TRBV20-1, the J call TRBJ2-3; 9 bases line up with TRBD2. Germline CDR1 is DFQATT and CDR2 is SNEGSKA (reference sequence). The CDR3 runs to 16 residues. J gave up 2 bases and V 2 bases, and 8 bases lay outside the gene matches. CDR3 amino acids: CSARRPQRGDTDTQYF. The CDR3 DNA sequence: TGCAGTGCTAGACGCCCCCAGCGGGGGGACACAGATACGCAGTATTTT.

With regard to this clonotype: Relative to the germline gene, one junction end is altered; a read error may explain this. V and J are TRBV20-1 and TRBJ2-1, with D possibly being TRBD2 (6 bases). Germline loops: CDR1 DFQATT, CDR2 SNEGSKA (reference sequence). This CDR3 contains 15 residues. CDR3 DNA: TGCAGTGCTCACCGACTAGGCGGGTCCTACAATGTGCAGTTCTTC. Translation: CSAHRLGGSYNVQFF.

Ten or more counts support this clonotype. This chain connects TRBV12-3 or TRBV12-4 to TRBJ2-2, with D unclear. CDR3 length: 14 amino acids. V dropped 8 bases and J dropped 4 bases, with 14 bases sitting between them. DNA of the CDR3: TGTGCCAGCGCCAAGATCGTGGGCACCGGGGAGCTGTTTTTT. Its translation is CASAKIVGTGELFF.

This clonotype was found a few times. The gene calls are TRBV19 and TRBJ2-1; TRBD2 aligns across 7 bases. Germline assignment: CDR1 LNHDA and CDR2 SQIVND (reference sequence). V lost 9 bases to trimming and J lost 3 bases; unmatched junction nucleotides: 5. The CDR3 loop spans 13 amino acids. The CDR3 sequence is CASKPSGYNEQFF. The CDR3 coding sequence is TGTGCCAGCAAACCTAGCGGCTACAATGAGCAGTTCTTC.

This clonotype has a handful of counts. CDR3 in amino acids: CASTPRTGANQPQHF. The CDR3 coding sequence is TGTGCCAGCACACCAAGGACAGGCGCCAATCAGCCCCAGCATTTT. This sequence joins TRBV2 and TRBJ1-5, with 7 bases lining up with TRBD1. Looked up from germline, CDR1 is SNHLY and CDR2 is FYNNEI. Trimming took 7 bases from V and 3 from J; bases not matched to a gene: 9. There are 15 residues in the CDR3.

This clonotype has only a few counts. V usage is TRBV20-1 and J usage is TRBJ2-5, with D maybe TRBD1 (5 bases). The CDR3 extends over 13 amino acids. CDR1 DFQATT and CDR2 SNEGSKA come from the germline V gene (reference sequence). The ends were cut back, 5 bases at V and 4 bases at J, with 14 bases in the middle. CDR3 region: CSAVLGLTETQYF. The CDR3 bases are TGCAGTGCTGTCCTGGGGCTCACAGAGACCCAGTACTTC.